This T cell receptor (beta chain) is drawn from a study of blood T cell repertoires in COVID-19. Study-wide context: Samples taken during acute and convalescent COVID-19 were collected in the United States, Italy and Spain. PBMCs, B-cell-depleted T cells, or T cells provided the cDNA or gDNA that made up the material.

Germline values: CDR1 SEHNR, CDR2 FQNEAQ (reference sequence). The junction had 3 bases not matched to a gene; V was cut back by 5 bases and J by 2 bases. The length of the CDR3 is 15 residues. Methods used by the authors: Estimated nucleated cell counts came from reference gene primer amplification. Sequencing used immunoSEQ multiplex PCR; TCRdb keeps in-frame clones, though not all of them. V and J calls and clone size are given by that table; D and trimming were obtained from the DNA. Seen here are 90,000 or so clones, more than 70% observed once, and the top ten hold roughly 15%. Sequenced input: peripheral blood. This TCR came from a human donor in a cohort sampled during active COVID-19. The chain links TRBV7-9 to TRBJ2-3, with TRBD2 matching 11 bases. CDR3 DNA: TGTGCCAGCAGCCTTAGCGGGGGGGACACAGATACGCAGTATTTT. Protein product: CASSLSGGDTDTQYF. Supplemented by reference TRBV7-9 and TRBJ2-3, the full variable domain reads DTGVSQNPRHKITKRGQNVTFRCDPISEHNRLYWYRQTLGQGPEFLTYFQNEAQLEKSRLLSDRFSAERPKGSFSTLEIQRTEQGDSAMYLCASSLSGGDTDTQYFGPGTRLTVL.